The TCR beta chain described here comes from a study of CD8 T cells in Susac syndrome. This clonotype was observed a single time. cDNA came from around 0.5 to 1 ug RNA primed by random hexamers. TCRdb passed the immunoSEQ multiplex PCR reads through MiXCR, listing each CDR3 protein once. Of tens of thousands of distinct CDR3 sequences in the sample, roughly 93% were seen once. The germline V gene has CDR1 SGHNT and CDR2 YYREEE (reference sequence). With 0 bases removed from V and 4 bases from J, the gap between germline ends came to 9 bases. CDR3 length: 14 amino acids. The TCR comes from a human donor in good health. V gene TRBV5-4 combines with J gene TRBJ2-3; D gene ambiguous. Sequencing was done on a sample of CD8+ T cells from PBMCs. The CDR3 DNA follows: TGTGCCAGCAGCTTGGGGGTAGGCCCAGATACGCAGTATTTT. Protein sequence: CASSLGVGPDTQYF.